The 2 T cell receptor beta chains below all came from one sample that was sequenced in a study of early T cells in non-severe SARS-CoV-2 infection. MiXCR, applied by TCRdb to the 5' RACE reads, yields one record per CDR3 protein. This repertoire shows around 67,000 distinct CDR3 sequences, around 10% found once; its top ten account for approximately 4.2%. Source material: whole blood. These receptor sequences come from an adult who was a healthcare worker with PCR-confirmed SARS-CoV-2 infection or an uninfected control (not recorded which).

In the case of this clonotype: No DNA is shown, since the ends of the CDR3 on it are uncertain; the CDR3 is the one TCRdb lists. The CDR3 region is CASSSSDSQETQYF. The chain has TRBV12-3 or TRBV12-4 and TRBJ2-5; the DNA was not compared with TRBD1, the D call given in the table. The CDR3 comprises 14 residues, both ends counted.

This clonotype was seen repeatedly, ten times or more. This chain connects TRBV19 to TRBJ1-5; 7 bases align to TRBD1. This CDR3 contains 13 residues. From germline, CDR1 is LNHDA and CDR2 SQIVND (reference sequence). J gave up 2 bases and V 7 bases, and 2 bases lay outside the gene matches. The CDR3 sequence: CASKGGGNQPQHF. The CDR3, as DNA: TGTGCCAGTAAAGGGGGCGGCAATCAGCCCCAGCATTTT.